The clone carrying this T cell receptor beta chain came up once. Its antigen is as yet unknown. PRAID featured immunodeficiency plus autoinflammation. The data are from a study of stem cell transplantation in POMP-related autoinflammatory disease. Study details: Defective thymoproteasomes were hypothesized to impair CD8+ T-cell positive selection. Through one year post-transplant, neutrophils and platelets were 100% of graft donor origin. Findings of the study overall: In patients with PRAID, every analyzed T-cell subset tended to show lower diversity and higher clonality.

The V and J ends lost 3 bases and 1 base respectively, with 10 bases between them. The V gene's germline CDR1 is SGHRS and CDR2 YFSETQ. This CDR3 is built from 14 residues. Clones were sequenced by immunoSEQ multiplex PCR, and TCRdb holds only the in-frame ones, with some missing. The sample records some 65,000 clones, roughly 93% being singletons. The sequenced sample was CD4+ T cells from PBMCs, obtained after stem cell transplantation. The clonotype was recovered from a human patient with POMP-related autoinflammation and immune dysregulation (PRAID). Part of the T cells may come from the graft donor. The genes are TRBV5-1 and TRBJ1-1; a possible D gene is TRBD1 (5 bases). CDR3 region: CASSSPGGNTEAFF. CDR3 coding DNA: TGCGCCAGCAGCTCCCCCGGGGGGAACACTGAAGCTTTCTTT.